This entry lists 27 T cell receptor beta chains sequenced from one sample in a study of T cells expressing NK-cell markers. TCRdb re-analyzed the 5' RACE reads; it lists each CDR3 protein once, without DNA. Its table records about 400,000 distinct CDR3 sequences. Sequences were obtained from blood T cells: a sorted CD56 or NKG2C T cell subset, CD4+ or CD8+ T cells, or bulk PBMC T cells (not recorded which). The receptors stem from a woman between 45 and 60 years old in good health.

CDR3 protein: CATSDSRPGSTQYF. The chain joins TRBV24-1 to TRBJ2-3; TCRdb selects TRBD1, and the lack of DNA leaves this call unchecked. This CDR3 region has 14 residues. Germline CDR1 reads KGHDR; CDR2 reads SFDVKD.

The chain employs TRBV5-1 and TRBJ1-1. CDR1 SGHRS and CDR2 YFSETQ come from the germline V gene. The CDR3 contains 16 residues. CDR3 residues: CASSLVLGDMNTEAFF.

This CDR3 is CASSNGLVSNNEQFF. V gene TRBV12-3 or TRBV12-4 combines with J gene TRBJ2-1; the TCRdb call, TRBD2, lacks DNA for checking. The CDR3 extends over 15 amino acids.

The chain carries TRBV27 and TRBJ2-2; TCRdb reports TRBD2, a call that lacks DNA to check it against. The CDR3 contains 19 residues. Germline assignment: CDR1 MNHEY and CDR2 SMNVEV (reference sequence). The CDR3 loop reads CASTPRLAGESTNTGELFF.

The chain is built from TRBV15 and TRBJ2-2; the TCRdb D gene call, TRBD2, has no DNA to confirm it. The CDR3 has 14 residues. Germline CDR1 LNHNV, CDR2 YYDKDF (reference sequence). The CDR3 sequence: CATSRDAGIGELFF. Full variable domain (rest looked up from reference TRBV15 and TRBJ2-2): DAMVIQNPRYQVTQFGKPVTLSCSQTLNHNVMYWYQQKSSQAPKLLFHYYDKDFNNEADTPDNFQSRRPNTSFCFLDIRSPGLGDTAMYLCATSRDAGIGELFFGEGSRLTVL.

J is TRBJ2-3 and V is TRBV9; the D call from TCRdb, TRBD1, cannot be confirmed without DNA. CDR3 size: 16 residues. Germline CDR1 SGDLS, CDR2 YYNGEE. CDR3 sequence: CASSVAVGGAADTQYF.

The CDR3 is CSVGQGLGNEQFF. The chain has TRBV29-1 and TRBJ2-1; as DNA is missing, the TRBD1 call by TCRdb cannot be tested. CDR1 and CDR2 from the germline V gene are SQVTM and ANQGSEA. CDR3 length: 13 residues.

This CDR3 reads CASSVDPSVGYEQYF. The chain recombines TRBV9 with TRBJ2-7. Germline V gene lookup returns CDR1 SGDLS and CDR2 YYNGEE. This CDR3 region has 15 residues.

CDR3: CASRRGGDEQFF. J is TRBJ2-1 and V is TRBV6-2 or TRBV6-3; absent DNA, TCRdb's TRBD2 call cannot be checked. CDR1 MNHEY and CDR2 SVGEGT come from the germline V gene. The CDR3 length is 12 residues.

V and J are TRBV20-1 and TRBJ2-3; the D call of TRBD2 rests on TCRdb alone, since no DNA is present to check it. The CDR3 runs 16 residues. Germline-derived CDR1 and CDR2 are DFQATT and SNEGSKA (reference sequence). CDR3 loop: CSATQWSSGRTDTQYF.

The J gene is TRBJ2-7, the V gene TRBV20-1; TCRdb reports TRBD1, a call that lacks DNA to check it against. This CDR3 has 13 amino acids. In germline, CDR1 is DFQATT, CDR2 SNEGSKA (reference sequence). The CDR3 spells CSANDRVAYEQYF.

The chain carries TRBV7-8 and TRBJ2-3; as DNA is missing, the TRBD2 call by TCRdb cannot be tested. Germline V lookup: CDR1 SGHVS, CDR2 FQNEAQ. The CDR3 runs to 14 residues. CDR3 in amino acids: CASSLETSVDTQYF.

The chain couples TRBV19 to TRBJ2-2; TCRdb indicates TRBD1, and absent DNA this call remains unverified. The CDR3 covers 16 residues. CDR1 and CDR2 from the germline V gene are LNHDA and SQIVND (reference sequence). The CDR3 region is CASTMFAAGGGGELFF.

The gene calls are TRBV5-1 and TRBJ2-2; the TCRdb D gene call, TRBD2, has no DNA to confirm it. Germline loops: CDR1 SGHRS, CDR2 YFSETQ. The CDR3 is made up of 14 amino acids. CDR3 residues: CASSLEVRSGELFF.

This chain joins TRBV7-8 and TRBJ1-4. This CDR3 region has 15 residues. Germline CDR1 SGHVS, CDR2 FQNEAQ. The CDR3 loop is CASSPRPVSNEKLFF. Based on the CDR3 plus reference TRBV7-8 and TRBJ1-4, the full variable domain is GAGVSQSPRYKVAKRGQDVALRCDPISGHVSLFWYQQALGQGPEFLTYFQNEAQLDKSGLPSDRFFAERPEGSVSTLKIQRTQQEDSAVYLCASSPRPVSNEKLFFGSGTQLSVL.

V and J are TRBV28 and TRBJ2-5; the D call from TCRdb, TRBD1, cannot be confirmed without DNA. The germline V gene encodes CDR1 MDHEN and CDR2 SYDVKM. The CDR3 covers 13 residues. The CDR3 loop reads CASSSLVRETQYF.

The J gene is TRBJ2-1, the V gene TRBV24-1; TCRdb's D call of TRBD1 is untestable without DNA. This CDR3 has 13 amino acids. From germline, CDR1 is KGHDR and CDR2 SFDVKD. Here the CDR3 reads CATSAPGVPEQFF.

The chain carries TRBV6-2 or TRBV6-3 and TRBJ2-3; as DNA is missing, the TRBD2 call by TCRdb cannot be tested. CDR1 and CDR2 from the germline V gene are MNHEY and SVGEGT. CDR3 size: 15 residues. The CDR3 spells CASRSGTLGRDTQYF.

The chain employs TRBV7-7 and TRBJ2-1; TCRdb calls TRBD2, which cannot be checked without DNA. Germline V gene lookup returns CDR1 SSHAT and CDR2 FNYEAQ (reference sequence). This CDR3 region has 13 residues. The CDR3 spells CASSSLSGREQFF.

V is TRBV7-7 and J is TRBJ2-2; TCRdb outputs TRBD2, but without DNA this stays unchecked. The CDR3 runs 16 residues. In germline, CDR1 is SSHAT, CDR2 FNYEAQ (reference sequence). CDR3: CASSITSGSFTGELFF.

This sequence joins TRBV5-1 and TRBJ2-7; without DNA, the TCRdb call of TRBD2 cannot be checked. Germline lookup yields CDR1 SGHRS and CDR2 YFSETQ. The CDR3 consists of 13 residues. This chain's CDR3 is CASSFSGSYEQYF.

This rearrangement joins TRBV4-1 to TRBJ2-1; TCRdb returns TRBD1, unconfirmable since there is no DNA. Germline V gene sequence: CDR1 MGHRA, CDR2 YSYEKL. This CDR3 has 15 amino acids. CDR3 amino acids: CASSQAGWGYNEQFF.

This CDR3 reads CASSPGGRKQYF. The V call is TRBV11-2, the J call TRBJ2-3; TCRdb outputs TRBD2, but without DNA this stays unchecked. Germline V gene lookup returns CDR1 SGHAT and CDR2 FQNNGV. This CDR3 region has 12 residues.

The J gene is TRBJ2-1, the V gene TRBV10-2. Germline V lookup: CDR1 WSHSY, CDR2 SAAADI. The length of the CDR3 is 13 residues. This CDR3 reads CASSDQGTNEQFF.

The V call is TRBV5-1, the J call TRBJ2-3; TCRdb's D call, TRBD1, is unchecked because there is no DNA. CDR3 length equals 15 residues. Germline V gene sequence: CDR1 SGHRS, CDR2 YFSETQ. The CDR3: CASSLQGAPGNTQYF.

The gene calls are TRBV20-1 and TRBJ2-5; the D call of TRBD1 rests on TCRdb alone, since no DNA is present to check it. The CDR3 is 13 amino acids. The V gene's germline CDR1 is DFQATT and CDR2 SNEGSKA (reference sequence). The CDR3 is CSALGQNQETQYF.

The genes are TRBV18 and TRBJ1-3. The germline CDR1 and CDR2 sequences are KGHSH and LQKENI. This CDR3 is 16 amino acids long. CDR3 region: CASSPLAVRFGNTIYF.